This TCR beta chain was identified in a study of sequential checkpoint blockade in melanoma (dated by TCRdb to between 2018 and 2021). About the investigation overall: In a 1:1 randomization, patients received either first-line nivolumab then ipilimumab (arm A) or ipilimumab then nivolumab (arm B). Maintenance nivolumab came after both trial sequences. The research as a whole found: The response-prediction model combining TCR metrics and mutation burden needs validation in larger, independent patient cohorts.

Of note for this clone: The antigen it recognizes is unknown. No base quality information exists; no much larger clone differs at one position.

TCRbeta CDR3 regions were immunosequenced from genomic DNA with the immunoSEQ Assay. Before high-throughput sequencing, genomic DNA was amplified using bias-controlled multiplex PCR. As for how the authors treated the data: To quantify the absolute abundance of each unique TCRbeta CDR3 region, the sequences were collapsed and filtered. Clonality, defined as 1 minus Pielou's evenness, was calculated using only productive rearrangements. A previously published method was used to identify clones with significantly greater frequencies in on-treatment samples than in baseline samples. Imported from immuneACCESS, the table was reduced by TCRdb to in-frame sequences with V and J called. These copies leave out some clones; in studies compared against another copy, an unresolved V gene accounts for under half, and the cause of the remainder is not known. Clone size and V and J calls were adopted from that table, with D and trimming inferred from the DNA. The sample table lists around 40,000 clones, 86% of them with a count of one. The ten largest clones add up to approximately 12% of the sample.

Relative to germline, V is missing 0 bases and J is missing 1 base, with 1 base of the junction outside any gene match. CDR1 and CDR2 are drawn from the germline V gene: SGHRS, YFSETQ. From its cysteine to its phenylalanine, the CDR3 spans 15 amino acids. Only the CDR3 part of the read is kept: 45 bases, read in frame from the first base. Interpreted using the paper, the treatment or condition label stands for: randomized to nivolumab then ipilimumab (arm A) or the reverse (arm B). Prior DNA-damaging chemotherapy had not been received by any trial patient. Thawed PBMCs were sorted on a FACS Aria II flow cytometer to isolate live CD3+CD8+ cells negative for CD19 and CD56. Samples were obtained from patients with melanoma enrolled in CheckMate 064, a randomized, open-label phase II trial of sequential checkpoint blockade. Peripheral blood mononuclear cells were collected by leukapheresis, purified with Ficoll-Paque, and frozen in human serum with approximately 10% DMSO. Right after sorting, the blood CD3+CD8+ cells were verified to be >95% pure, and DNA extraction followed.

This sequence uses TRBV5-1 and TRBJ2-7; TRBD1 lines up with 10 middle nucleotides. This clonotype was sampled from a human donor with melanoma. Sequenced here: CD8+ T cells sorted from blood (inferred from file names), sampled from a patient given nivolumab and ipilimumab in sequence. The encoded CDR3 is CASSLEGQGSYEQYF. The nucleotides read TGCGCCAGCAGCTTGGAGGGACAGGGGTCCTACGAGCAGTACTTC.